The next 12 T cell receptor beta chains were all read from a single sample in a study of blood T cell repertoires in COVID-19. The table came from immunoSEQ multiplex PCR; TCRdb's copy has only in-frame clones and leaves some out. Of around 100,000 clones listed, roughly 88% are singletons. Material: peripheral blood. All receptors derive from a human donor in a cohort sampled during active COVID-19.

CDR3 DNA sequence: TGCGCCAGCGAAGCCACGGGACAGGGAACCTACGAGCAGTACTTC. Its protein product is CASEATGQGTYEQYF. V usage is TRBV4-1 and J usage is TRBJ2-7; TRBD1 agrees at 9 bases. This CDR3 spans 15 amino acids. With 8 bases clipped from V and 2 bases from J, the junction kept 10 bases outside the gene matches. Germline lookup yields CDR1 MGHRA and CDR2 YSYEKL.

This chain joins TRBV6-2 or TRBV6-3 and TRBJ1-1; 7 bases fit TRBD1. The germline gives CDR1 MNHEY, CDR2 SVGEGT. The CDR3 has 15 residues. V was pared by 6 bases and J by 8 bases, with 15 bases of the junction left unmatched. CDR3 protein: CASSHLIDRVEEAFF. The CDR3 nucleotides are TGTGCCAGCAGCCACCTTATTGACAGGGTAGAGGAAGCTTTCTTT.

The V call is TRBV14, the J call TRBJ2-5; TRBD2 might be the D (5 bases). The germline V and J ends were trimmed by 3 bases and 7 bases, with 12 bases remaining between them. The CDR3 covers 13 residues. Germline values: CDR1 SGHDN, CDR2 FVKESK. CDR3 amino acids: CASSHRPGGTQYF. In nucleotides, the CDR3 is TGTGCCAGCAGCCATCGCCCCGGAGGGACCCAGTACTTC.

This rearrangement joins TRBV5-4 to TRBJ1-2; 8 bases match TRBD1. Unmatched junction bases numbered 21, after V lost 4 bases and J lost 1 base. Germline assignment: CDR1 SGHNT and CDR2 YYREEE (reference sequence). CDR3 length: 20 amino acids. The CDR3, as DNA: TGTGCCAGCAGCCCCCAATTTACCGATTCAGGGGGCGGTTTTAACTATGGCTACACCTTC. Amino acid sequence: CASSPQFTDSGGGFNYGYTF.

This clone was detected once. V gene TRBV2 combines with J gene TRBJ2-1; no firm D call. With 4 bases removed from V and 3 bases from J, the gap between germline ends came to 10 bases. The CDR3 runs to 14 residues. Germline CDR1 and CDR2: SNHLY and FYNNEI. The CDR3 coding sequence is TGTGCCAGCAGTGCTACCCGAATCTACAATGAGCAGTTCTTC. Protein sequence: CASSATRIYNEQFF.

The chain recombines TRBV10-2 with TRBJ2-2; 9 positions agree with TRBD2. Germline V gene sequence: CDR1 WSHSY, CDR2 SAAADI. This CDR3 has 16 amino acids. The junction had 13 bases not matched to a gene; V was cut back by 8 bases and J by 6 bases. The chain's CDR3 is CASGRSSGTGAGELFF. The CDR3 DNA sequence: TGCGCCAGCGGGAGGTCTAGCGGGACGGGGGCCGGGGAGCTGTTTTTT.

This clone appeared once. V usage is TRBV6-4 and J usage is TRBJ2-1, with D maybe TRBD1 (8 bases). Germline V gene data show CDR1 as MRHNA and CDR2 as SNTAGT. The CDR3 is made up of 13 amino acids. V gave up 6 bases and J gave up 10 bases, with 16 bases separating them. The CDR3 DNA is TGTGCCAGCAGCCCAAACAGGGGGGGGGAGCAGTTCTTC. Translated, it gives CASSPNRGGEQFF.

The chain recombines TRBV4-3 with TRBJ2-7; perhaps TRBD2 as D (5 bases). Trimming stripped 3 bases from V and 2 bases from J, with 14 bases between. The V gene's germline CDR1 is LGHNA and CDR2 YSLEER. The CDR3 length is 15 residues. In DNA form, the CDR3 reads TGCGCCAGCAGCCAGGGAGCCTCCGGGGCCTACGAGCAGTACTTC. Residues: CASSQGASGAYEQYF.

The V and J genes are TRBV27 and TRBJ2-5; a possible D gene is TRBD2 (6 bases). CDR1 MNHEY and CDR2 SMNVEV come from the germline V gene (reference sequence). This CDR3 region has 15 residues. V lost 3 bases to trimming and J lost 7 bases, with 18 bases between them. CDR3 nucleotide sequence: TGTGCCAGCAGTTTTCTCCCGACTAGTCTGCCGACCCAGTACTTC. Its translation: CASSFLPTSLPTQYF.

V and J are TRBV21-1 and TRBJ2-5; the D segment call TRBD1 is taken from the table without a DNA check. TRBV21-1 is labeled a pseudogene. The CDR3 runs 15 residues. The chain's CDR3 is CASSTGQVEWETQYF. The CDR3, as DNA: TGTGCCAGCAGCACGGGACAGGTTGAGTGGGAGACCCAGTACTTC.

The CDR3, as DNA: TGTGCCAGCAGTGCAAAAGGACAGCCCCAAGAGACCCAGTACTTC. It specifies CASSAKGQPQETQYF. This chain links TRBV25-1 with TRBJ2-5, with D perhaps TRBD1 (6 bases). Trimming shortened V by 4 bases and J by 1 base, and 13 bases separated the two germline ends. CDR3 length: 15 residues. Germline CDR1 and CDR2: MGHDK and SYGVNS.

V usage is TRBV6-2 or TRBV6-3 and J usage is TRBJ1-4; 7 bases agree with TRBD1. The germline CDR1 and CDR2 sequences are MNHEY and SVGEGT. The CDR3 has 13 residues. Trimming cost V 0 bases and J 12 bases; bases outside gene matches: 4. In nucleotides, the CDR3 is TGTGCCAGCAGTTACTCGGACAGGAGGGAACTGTTTTTT. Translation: CASSYSDRRELFF.